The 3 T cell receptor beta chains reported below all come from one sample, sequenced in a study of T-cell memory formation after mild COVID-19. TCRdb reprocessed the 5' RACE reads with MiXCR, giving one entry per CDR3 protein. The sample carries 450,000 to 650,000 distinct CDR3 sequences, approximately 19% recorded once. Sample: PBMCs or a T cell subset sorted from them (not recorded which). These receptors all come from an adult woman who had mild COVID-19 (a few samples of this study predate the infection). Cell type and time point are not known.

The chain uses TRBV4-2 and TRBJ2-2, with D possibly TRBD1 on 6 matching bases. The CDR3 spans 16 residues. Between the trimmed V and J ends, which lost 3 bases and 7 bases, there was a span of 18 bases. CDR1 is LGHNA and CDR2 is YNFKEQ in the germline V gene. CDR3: CASSHGTWGEVGELFF. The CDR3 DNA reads TGTGCCAGCAGCCACGGGACATGGGGCGAGGTCGGGGAGCTGTTTTTT.

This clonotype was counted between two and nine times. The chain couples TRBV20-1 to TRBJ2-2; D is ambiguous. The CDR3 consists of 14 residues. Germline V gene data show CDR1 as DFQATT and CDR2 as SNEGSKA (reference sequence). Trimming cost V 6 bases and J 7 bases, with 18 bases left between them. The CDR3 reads CSAPASSGVGELFF. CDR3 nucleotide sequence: TGCAGTGCCCCCGCGTCTTCTGGAGTCGGGGAGCTGTTTTTT.

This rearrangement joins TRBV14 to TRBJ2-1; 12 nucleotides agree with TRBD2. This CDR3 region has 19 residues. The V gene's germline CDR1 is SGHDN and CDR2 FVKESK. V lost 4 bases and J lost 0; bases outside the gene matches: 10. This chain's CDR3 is CASSRRLAGETYSYNEQFF. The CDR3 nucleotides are TGTGCCAGCAGCCGACGACTAGCGGGGGAAACCTACTCCTACAATGAGCAGTTCTTC.